These T cell receptor beta chains were read from a single sample in a study of T-cell reconstitution after alpha-beta-depleted transplantation in children. TCRdb itself ran the PCR reads through MiXCR, one entry per CDR3 protein. The repertoire holds 450,000 to 700,000 distinct CDR3 sequences, with approximately 30% as singletons. Sequencing used PBMCs, obtained before TCRalphabeta/CD19-depleted stem cell transplant. The receptors were sampled from a boy under two years old with Wiskott-Aldrich syndrome, due to receive a stem cell transplant. Each CDR3 is given with its conserved first and last residue. A D gene is named only where the DNA matches it firmly. Only part of the rows carry a size: once, few, many, or a class if the clone is expanded.

J	size	V	D	DNA	CDR3
TRBJ2-7	NA	TRBV12-3/TRBV12-4	TRBD1	TGTGCCAGCAGTCCCGCCTCAGGGGCGACAGGGGACTACGAGCAGTACTTC	CASSPASGATGDYEQYF
TRBJ2-7	NA	TRBV18	TRBD2	TGTGCCAGCTCTCAATCGATAGCGGGCTACGAGCAGTACTTC	CASSQSIAGYEQYF
TRBJ2-7	NA	TRBV13	TRBD1	TGTGCCAGCAGCTCTGGGACAGGGGTTGGGGACGAGCAGTACTTC	CASSSGTGVGDEQYF
TRBJ2-7	NA	TRBV3-1	NA	TGTGCCAGCAGCCAAGCGGGCGAGCAGTACTTC	CASSQAGEQYF
TRBJ2-7	NA	TRBV28	NA	TGTGCCAGCAGTTTAGGTTCTAGCATAGGGGACGAGCAGTACTTC	CASSLGSSIGDEQYF
TRBJ2-7	few	TRBV5-1	NA	TGCGCCAGCAGCTCGGGAGTCCAGGGGTTTTCGCGGGAGTTCTCCTACGAGCAGTACTTC	CASSSGVQGFSREFSYEQYF
TRBJ1-5	NA	TRBV6-1	NA	TGTGCCAGCAGTGCGGGGCAGGTACAGCCCCAGCATTTT	CASSAGQVQPQHF
TRBJ1-1	few	TRBV6-1	TRBD1	TGTGCCAGCAGCCCAGACAGGGTTACTGAAGCTTTCTTT	CASSPDRVTEAFF
TRBJ2-7	NA	TRBV27	NA	TGTGCCAGCAGGAGGACAGTGCTCTCCTACGAGCAGTACTTC	CASRRTVLSYEQYF
TRBJ2-3	few	TRBV5-5	NA	TGTGCCAGCAGCTTGGGCAGGGGACTCACAGATACGCAGTATTTT	CASSLGRGLTDTQYF
TRBJ2-3	NA	TRBV12-3/TRBV12-4	NA	TGTGCCAGCAGCGGACAAGTGATCACAGATACGCAGTATTTT	CASSGQVITDTQYF
TRBJ2-3	NA	TRBV10-3	TRBD2	TGTGCCATCAGTGAGTCTACTCAAAGCGGGAGCGGGGCCACAGATACGCAGTATTTT	CAISESTQSGSGATDTQYF
TRBJ2-5	few	TRBV28	NA	TGTGCCAGCAGTTTAAAGGGGACCTGGTCCCAGTACTTC	CASSLKGTWSQYF
TRBJ2-3	NA	TRBV7-6	NA	TGTGCCAGCAGCGACATCGCGAGCGGCACAGATACGCAGTATTTT	CASSDIASGTDTQYF
TRBJ1-2	NA	TRBV28	NA	TGTGCCCTGGGGGGCAACTATGGCTACACCTTC	CALGGNYGYTF
TRBJ1-5	few	TRBV12-3/TRBV12-4	NA	TGTGCCAGCAGTTTGCGGGGGACGGGCCAGCCCCAGCATTTT	CASSLRGTGQPQHF